Detailed here is one T cell receptor beta chain. Its cognate antigen is unknown. The source of the sample is a study of OX40 agonist ivuxolimab in advanced cancers. Study background: Among those enrolled, mean age was around 55 years (range 23 to 79) and 82.7% were male.

CDR3 length: 17 amino acids. V trimming: 6 bases; J trimming: 5 bases; junction bases outside the gene matches: 13. Germline V gene lookup returns CDR1 SGHVS and CDR2 FQNEAQ. Points from the study as a whole: Also present in some nonresponders was a low level of normalized T-cell clonal expansion.

Using immunoSEQ multiplex PCR, the repertoire was profiled, and TCRdb retains in-frame clones only, with some absent. The table has fewer than 65,000 clones, 91% seen once. Individuals having autoimmune disease history or systemic immunosuppression were not enrolled. The chain combines TRBV7-8 with TRBJ2-5; 12 nucleotides match TRBD2. The specimen comprised CD4+ or CD8+ T cells sorted from blood, sampled in a trial of the OX40 agonist ivuxolimab. This TCR came from an adult with an advanced solid tumor such as melanoma, head and neck, liver or kidney cancer. The CDR3 sequence: CASSRNDLAGGLETQYF. The CDR3 DNA reads as TGTGCCAGCAGTCGGAATGATCTAGCGGGAGGGCTCGAGACCCAGTACTTC.